The T cell receptor beta chain under discussion was sequenced for a study of T cells after posttransplantation cyclophosphamide. The protocol was immunoSEQ multiplex PCR, while the TCRdb copy is restricted to in-frame clones and leaves out a portion. The sample has more than 35,000 clones, none seen only once. CDR3 length: 14 amino acids. CDR1 is SEHNR and CDR2 is FQNEAQ in the germline V gene (reference sequence). Trimming removed 5 bases from V and 9 bases from J; junction bases left unmatched: 1. Source material: PBMCs. The gene calls are TRBV7-9 and TRBJ2-1; 16 bases are a match to TRBD2. The receptor was derived from a man aged 45 to 65 in good health, CMV-negative, and a related stem cell transplant donor. CDR3 sequence reads: CASSGTSGGGEQFF. In DNA form, the CDR3 reads TGTGCCAGCAGCGGGACTAGCGGGGGGGGTGAGCAGTTCTTC.